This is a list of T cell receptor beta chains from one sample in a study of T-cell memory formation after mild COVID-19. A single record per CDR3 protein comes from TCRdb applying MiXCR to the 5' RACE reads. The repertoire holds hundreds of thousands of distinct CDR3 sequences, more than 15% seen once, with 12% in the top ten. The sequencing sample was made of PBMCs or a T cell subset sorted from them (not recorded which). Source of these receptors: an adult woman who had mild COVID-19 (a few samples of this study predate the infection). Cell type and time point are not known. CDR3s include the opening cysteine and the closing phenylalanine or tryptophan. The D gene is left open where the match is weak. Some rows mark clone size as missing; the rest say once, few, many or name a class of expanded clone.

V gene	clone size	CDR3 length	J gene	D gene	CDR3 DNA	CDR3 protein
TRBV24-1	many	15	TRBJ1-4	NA	TGTGCCACCAGTGACCCTCGGTCCCGAGATGAAAAACTGTTTTTT	CATSDPRSRDEKLFF
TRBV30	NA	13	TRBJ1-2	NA	TGTGCCTGGAGTTGGGGGAATAACTATGGCTACACCTTC	CAWSWGNNYGYTF
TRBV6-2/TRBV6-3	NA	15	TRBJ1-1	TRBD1	TGTGCCAGCAGTATCGCGGACAGGGGGAACACTGAAGCTTTCTTT	CASSIADRGNTEAFF
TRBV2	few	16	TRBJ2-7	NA	TGTGCCAGCACCGCTATGGAGGGTTCGAAGTTCTACGAGCAGTACTTC	CASTAMEGSKFYEQYF
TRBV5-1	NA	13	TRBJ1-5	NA	TGCGCCAGCAGTCAGGAGGGGAGCCAGCCCCAGCATTTT	CASSQEGSQPQHF
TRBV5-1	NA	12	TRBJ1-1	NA	TGCGCCAGCGGGTGGGGGAACACTGAAGCTTTCTTT	CASGWGNTEAFF
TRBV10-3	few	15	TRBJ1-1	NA	TGTGCCATCAGTGACTCCGGGTTGGGTGCCACTGAAGCTTTCTTT	CAISDSGLGATEAFF
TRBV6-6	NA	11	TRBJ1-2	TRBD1	TGTGCCAGCAGAATCGACAGGGCCTACACCTTC	CASRIDRAYTF
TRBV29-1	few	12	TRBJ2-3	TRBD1	TGCAGCGTCGACAGGGAAACAGATACGCAGTATTTT	CSVDRETDTQYF
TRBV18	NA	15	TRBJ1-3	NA	TGTGCCAGCTCACCCCGAGGGGGCTCTGGAAACACCATATATTTT	CASSPRGGSGNTIYF
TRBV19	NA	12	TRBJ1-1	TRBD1	TGTGCCAGTAGTATGACAGGGGTTGAAGCTTTCTTT	CASSMTGVEAFF
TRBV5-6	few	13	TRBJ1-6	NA	TGTGCCAGCAGATCCGGCTGGATGGCACCCCTCCACTTT	CASRSGWMAPLHF
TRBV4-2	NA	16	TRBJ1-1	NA	TGTGCCAGCAGCCAAGAACCCAGGACAATGAACACTGAAGCTTTCTTT	CASSQEPRTMNTEAFF
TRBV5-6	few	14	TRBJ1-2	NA	TGTGCCAGCAGCTTGGGGACCAGGGGATTGGGCTACACCTTC	CASSLGTRGLGYTF
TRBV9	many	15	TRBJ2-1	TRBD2	TGTGCCAGCAGCGAATGTACGGGGGGGCCTTGCGAGCAGTTCTTC	CASSECTGGPCEQFF
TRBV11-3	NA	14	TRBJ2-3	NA	TGTGCCAGCAGCGCCGCCGGGGAGTGGGATACGCAGTATTTT	CASSAAGEWDTQYF
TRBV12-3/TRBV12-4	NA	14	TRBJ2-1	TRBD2	TGTGCCAGCAGGAGTAGCGGGGTTTACAATGAGCAGTTCTTC	CASRSSGVYNEQFF
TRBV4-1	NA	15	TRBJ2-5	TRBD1	TGCGCCAGCGCACGGGATGGGACAGCGCCCCTAGGCCAGTACTTC	CASARDGTAPLGQYF
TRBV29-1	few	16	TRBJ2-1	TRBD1	TGCAGCGTTGAAGGGGTAGGGGACAGATCCTACAATGAGCAGTTCTTC	CSVEGVGDRSYNEQFF
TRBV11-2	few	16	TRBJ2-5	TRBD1	TGTGCCAGCAGCTTGATGGGACAGGGGGCCTCAGAGACCCAGTACTTC	CASSLMGQGASETQYF
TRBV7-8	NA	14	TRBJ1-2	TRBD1	TGTGCCAGCAGCCCAGGGGGACCCGGCTATGGCTACACCTTC	CASSPGGPGYGYTF
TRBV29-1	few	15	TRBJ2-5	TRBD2	TGCAGCGTTGAAAGTCCGGAGGGAGGGGAAGAGACCCAGTACTTC	CSVESPEGGEETQYF
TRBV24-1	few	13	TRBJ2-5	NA	TGTGCCACCAGTGATTCTTTAAAGGCGACTCAGTACTTC	CATSDSLKATQYF
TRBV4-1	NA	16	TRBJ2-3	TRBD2	TGCGCCAGCAGCCAAGGACTAGCGGGAGGAGTAGATACGCAGTATTTT	CASSQGLAGGVDTQYF
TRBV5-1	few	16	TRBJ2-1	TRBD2	TGCGCCAGCAGCTGGGGGCCGGGTAGCGGGGACAATGAGCAGTTCTTC	CASSWGPGSGDNEQFF
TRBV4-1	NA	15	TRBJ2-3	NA	TGCGCCAGCAGCCAAACCCGTCGACTTTCAGATACGCAGTATTTT	CASSQTRRLSDTQYF
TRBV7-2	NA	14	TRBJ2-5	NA	TGTGCCAGCAGCTTAGGAGGGATCGGTGAGACCCAGTACTTC	CASSLGGIGETQYF
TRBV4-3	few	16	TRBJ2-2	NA	TGCGCCAGCAGCCAAGAAGTTGCTTGGGGCACCGGGGAGCTGTTTTTT	CASSQEVAWGTGELFF
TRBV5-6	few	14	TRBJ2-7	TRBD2	TGTGCCAGCAGCCAACGCGGGAGCTGGTACGAGCAGTACTTC	CASSQRGSWYEQYF
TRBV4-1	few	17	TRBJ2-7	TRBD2	TGCGCCAGCAGCCCGCCCCCTCCGGGACTAGCTCCCTACGAGCAGTACTTC	CASSPPPPGLAPYEQYF
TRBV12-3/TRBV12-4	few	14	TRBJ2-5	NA	TGTGCCAGCAGTTTCGACATAGGAAAAGAGACCCAGTACTTC	CASSFDIGKETQYF
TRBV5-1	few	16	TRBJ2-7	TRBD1	TGCGCCAGCACCACGCTACCGGGACAGGGGGCTTACGAGCAGTACTTC	CASTTLPGQGAYEQYF
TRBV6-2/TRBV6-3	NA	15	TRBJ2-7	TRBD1	TGTGCCAGCGACCGGGGACAGGGGGCGCGGAACGAGCAGTACTTC	CASDRGQGARNEQYF
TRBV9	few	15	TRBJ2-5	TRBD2	TGTGCCAGCAGCCCCGTGGGGGGGGTCGGAGAGACCCAGTACTTC	CASSPVGGVGETQYF
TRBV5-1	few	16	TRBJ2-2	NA	TGCGCCAGCAGCTCTCGGCGGGGTTCCAACACCGGGGAGCTGTTTTTT	CASSSRRGSNTGELFF
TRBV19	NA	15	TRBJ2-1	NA	TGTGCCAGTAGTAAATATACCGGCTCCTACAATGAGCAGTTCTTC	CASSKYTGSYNEQFF
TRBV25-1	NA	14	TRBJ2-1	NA	TGTGCCAGCAGTGTTACAGGGATCTTGAATGAGCAGTTCTTC	CASSVTGILNEQFF
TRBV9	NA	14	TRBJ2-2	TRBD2	TGTGCCAGCAGCGGTAGCGGGGGCACCGGGGAGCTGTTTTTT	CASSGSGGTGELFF
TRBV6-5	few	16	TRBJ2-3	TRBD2	TGTGCCAGCAGTTACTCGAGCGGGGGGGCCGGAGATACGCAGTATTTT	CASSYSSGGAGDTQYF
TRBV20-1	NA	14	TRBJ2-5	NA	TGCAGTGCTAGATTGTGGAAAGGGCTGGAGACCCAGTACTTC	CSARLWKGLETQYF
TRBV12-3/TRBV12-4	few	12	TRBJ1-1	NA	TGTGCCAGCAGTAGTGGTTCTCCTGAAGCTTTCTTT	CASSSGSPEAFF
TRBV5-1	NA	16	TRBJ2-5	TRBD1	TGCGCCAGCGCCCTTTCCCTGGGACAGGGATCGGAGACCCAGTACTTC	CASALSLGQGSETQYF
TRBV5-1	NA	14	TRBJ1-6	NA	TGCGCCAGCAGCGGGGAGGTTGTTAATTCACCCCTCCACTTT	CASSGEVVNSPLHF
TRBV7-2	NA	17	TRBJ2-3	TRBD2	TGTGCCAGCAGCTTACAGAATTTAGCGGGGGCCGCAGATACGCAGTATTTT	CASSLQNLAGAADTQYF
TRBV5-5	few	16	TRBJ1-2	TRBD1	TGTGCCAGCAGCTCTCCCGGCGACAGGGGGCTCTATGGCTACACCTTC	CASSSPGDRGLYGYTF
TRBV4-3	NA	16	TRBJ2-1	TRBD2	TGCGCCAGCAGCCAAGATCTAGCGAGCGGGGGCAATGAGCAGTTCTTC	CASSQDLASGGNEQFF
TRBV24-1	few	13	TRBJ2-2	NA	TGTGCCACCAGTGATTTTTACACCGGGGAGCTGTTTTTT	CATSDFYTGELFF
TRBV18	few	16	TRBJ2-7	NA	TGTGCCAGCTCACCGCTTACGACAGTTTCCTCCTACGAGCAGTACTTC	CASSPLTTVSSYEQYF
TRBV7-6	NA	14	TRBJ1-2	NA	TGTGCCAGCAGCCCTGGGACCGCTCCAAGTGGCTACACCTTC	CASSPGTAPSGYTF
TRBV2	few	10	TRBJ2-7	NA	TGTGCCAGCAGTGTGGTCGAGCAGTACTTC	CASSVVEQYF
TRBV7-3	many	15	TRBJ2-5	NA	TGTGCCAGCAGCTCTACCGGGACATTGGGAGAGACCCAGTACTTC	CASSSTGTLGETQYF
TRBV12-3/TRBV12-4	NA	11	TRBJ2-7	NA	TGTGCCAGTTCAAGGGGTAACGAGCAGTACTTC	CASSRGNEQYF
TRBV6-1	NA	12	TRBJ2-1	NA	TGTGCCAGCAGGGATTTATACAATGAGCAGTTCTTC	CASRDLYNEQFF
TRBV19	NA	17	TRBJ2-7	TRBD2	TGTGCCAGTAGTTCCACCGCCCTAGCGGAGGCTGCCTACGAGCAGTACTTC	CASSSTALAEAAYEQYF
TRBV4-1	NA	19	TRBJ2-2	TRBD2	TGCGCCAGCAGCCAACCCCGGACTAGCGGGGGGCCGGGCACCGGGGAGCTGTTTTTT	CASSQPRTSGGPGTGELFF
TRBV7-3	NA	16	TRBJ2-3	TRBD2	TGTGCCAGCAGCTTAACTAGCGGGGGCGGCACAGATACGCAGTATTTT	CASSLTSGGGTDTQYF
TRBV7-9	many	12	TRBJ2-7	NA	TGTGCCAGCAGCTTAGCCGACTCGCGGGACTACTTC	CASSLADSRDYF
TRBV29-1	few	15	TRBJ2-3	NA	TGCAGCGCCCCACTGGACAGTCCCTACACAGATACGCAGTATTTT	CSAPLDSPYTDTQYF
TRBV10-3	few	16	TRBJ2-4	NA	TGTGCCATCAGTGACCCTCGCAAGGGTGCCAAAAACATTCAGTACTTC	CAISDPRKGAKNIQYF